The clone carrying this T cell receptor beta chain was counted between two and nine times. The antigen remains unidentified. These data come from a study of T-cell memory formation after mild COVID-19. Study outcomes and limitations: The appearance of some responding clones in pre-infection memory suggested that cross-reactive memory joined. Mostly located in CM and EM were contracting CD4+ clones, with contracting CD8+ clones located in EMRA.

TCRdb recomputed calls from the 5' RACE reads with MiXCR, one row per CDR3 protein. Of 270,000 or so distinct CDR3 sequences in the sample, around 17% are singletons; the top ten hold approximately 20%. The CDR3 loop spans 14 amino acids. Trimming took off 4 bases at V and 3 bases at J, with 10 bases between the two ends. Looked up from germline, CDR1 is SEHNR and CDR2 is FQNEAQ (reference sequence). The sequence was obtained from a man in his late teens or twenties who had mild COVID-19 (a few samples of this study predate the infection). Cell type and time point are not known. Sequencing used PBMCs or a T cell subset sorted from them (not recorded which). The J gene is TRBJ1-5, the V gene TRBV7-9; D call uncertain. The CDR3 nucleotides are TGTGCCAGCAGCTCGTTACAGCACAATCAGCCCCAGCATTTT. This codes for CASSSLQHNQPQHF.